Listed here are 8 T cell receptor beta chains from one sample, sequenced in a study of T-cell reconstitution after alpha-beta-depleted transplantation in children. Using unique molecular identifiers, the investigators prepared the TCRbeta library. TCRdb re-called the PCR reads with MiXCR, one entry per CDR3 protein. The sample has over 150,000 distinct CDR3 sequences, about 7% seen once. The sequences come from PBMCs, collected before TCRalphabeta/CD19-depleted stem cell transplant. These receptor sequences come from a boy younger than 10 with acute lymphoblastic leukemia, due to receive a stem cell transplant.

This clonotype was detected many times. J is TRBJ2-2 and V is TRBV13; perhaps TRBD1 as D (6 bases). In germline, CDR1 is PRHDT, CDR2 FYEKMQ (reference sequence). Trimming pared 1 base from V and 1 base from J, leaving 13 bases between. The CDR3 sequence is 17 residues long. The CDR3 DNA is TGTGCCAGCAGCTTAGAGTTAACAGGGAGGAACACCGGGGAGCTGTTTTTT. As protein: CASSLELTGRNTGELFF.

This clonotype has a handful of counts. V and J are TRBV4-3 and TRBJ2-4; D is possibly TRBD1 (5 bases). CDR1 is LGHNA and CDR2 is YSLEER in the germline V gene. Between the trimmed V and J ends, which lost 4 bases and 3 bases, there was a span of 16 bases. The CDR3 is 16 amino acids. The CDR3 is CASSLRSSDSKNIQYF. For the CDR3, the DNA is TGCGCCAGCAGCCTCAGATCCTCCGACAGCAAAAACATTCAGTACTTC.

This clonotype occurred many times. The V gene is TRBV28, the J gene TRBJ1-1; D unclear. V lost 5 bases, J lost 4 bases, and 17 bases lay in between. Germline-derived CDR1 and CDR2 are MDHEN and SYDVKM. The CDR3 covers 15 residues. Here the CDR3 reads CASSPNTWGRTEAFF. CDR3 sequence (DNA): TGTGCCAGCAGTCCGAATACGTGGGGTCGCACTGAAGCTTTCTTT.

This clonotype was found many times. The chain uses TRBV4-1 and TRBJ2-5; D unresolved. Trimming took off 4 bases at V and 1 base at J, with 7 bases between the two ends. This CDR3 contains 13 residues. The germline gives CDR1 MGHRA, CDR2 YSYEKL. DNA of the CDR3: TGCGCCAGCAGCCTGCAGGTCCAAGAGACCCAGTACTTC. The encoded protein is CASSLQVQETQYF.

This chain joins TRBV30 and TRBJ2-7; D perhaps matches TRBD1 (6 bases). V was shortened by 7 bases and J by 3 bases, with 10 bases between the two germline ends. The germline gives CDR1 GTSNPN, CDR2 SVGIG (reference sequence). This CDR3 contains 11 residues. The CDR3 reads CASGQIYEQYF. CDR3 in DNA: TGTGCCTCAGGACAGATCTACGAGCAGTACTTC.

In this sample, this clonotype turned up many times. The chain links TRBV7-8 to TRBJ2-5; 7 bases are shared with TRBD1. The CDR3 length is 14 residues. With 1 base clipped from V and 5 bases from J, the junction kept 4 bases outside the gene matches. Germline V gene data show CDR1 as SGHVS and CDR2 as FQNEAQ. Written as DNA, the CDR3 is TGTGCCAGCAGCTTAGGACAGGGTTGGGAGACCCAGTACTTC. Protein: CASSLGQGWETQYF. Together with reference TRBV7-8 and TRBJ2-5, the CDR3 gives the full variable domain: GAGVSQSPRYKVAKRGQDVALRCDPISGHVSLFWYQQALGQGPEFLTYFQNEAQLDKSGLPSDRFFAERPEGSVSTLKIQRTQQEDSAVYLCASSLGQGWETQYFGPGTRLLVL.

Many counts were recorded for this clonotype. J is TRBJ2-1 and V is TRBV7-9; TRBD2 matches 8 bases. This CDR3 has 16 residues. The V gene end was trimmed by 1 base and the J gene end by 8 bases; junction bases not matched to a gene: 10. Germline V CDR1 and CDR2: SEHNR, FQNEAQ (reference sequence). The DNA of the CDR3 is TGTGCCAGCAGCTTAGGAGCGGGAGCTGGTGGGGATGAGCAGTTCTTC. Translated: CASSLGAGAGGDEQFF.

This clonotype was detected many times. Written as DNA, the CDR3 is TGTGCCACCTATTACCGTTACGAGCAGTACTTC. Translated: CATYYRYEQYF. V is TRBV27 and J is TRBJ2-7; D call uncertain. V was pared by 10 bases and J by 4 bases, with 11 bases between. Per the germline V gene, CDR1 is MNHEY and CDR2 is SMNVEV (reference sequence). The CDR3 totals 11 residues.